The 11 T cell receptor beta chains presented below share a single source sample, sequenced in a study of blood T cells in healthy people across ages. Through a sample-barcoded 5' primer and a J-beta primer mix, a second PCR was run for roughly 6 to 12 cycles. TCRdb recomputed calls from the 5' RACE reads with MiXCR, one row per CDR3 protein. The profile shows approximately 1.5 million distinct CDR3 sequences, about 31% of them singletons. The sample consisted of blood. The source of these receptors is a woman younger than 45 in good health.

CDR3 nucleotides: TGTGCCAGCAGCTTAGATCCCAGGGTCTACAATGAGCAGTTCTTC. Protein: CASSLDPRVYNEQFF. This chain joins TRBV11-3 and TRBJ2-1, with D perhaps matching TRBD1 (5 bases). In germline, CDR1 is SGHNT, CDR2 YENEEA. This CDR3 has 15 residues. Trimming removed 0 bases at V and 3 bases at J, with 9 bases between.

This chain joins TRBV5-1 and TRBJ2-7; TRBD2 agrees at 9 bases. The CDR3 loop spans 17 amino acids. Germline V lookup: CDR1 SGHRS, CDR2 YFSETQ. J gave up 0 bases and V 0 bases, and 7 bases lay outside the gene matches. CDR3 sequence (DNA): TGCGCCAGCAGCTTGGTAGCGGGAGACTTGAGCTCCTACGAGCAGTACTTC. Translated: CASSLVAGDLSSYEQYF.

This clonotype was seen once. J is TRBJ1-1 and V is TRBV29-1, with a tentative D call TRBD1 (5 bases). Germline V lookup: CDR1 SQVTM, CDR2 ANQGSEA. CDR3 size: 10 residues. Trimming took 7 bases from V and 8 from J, leaving 11 bases between them. CDR3 bases: TGCAGCGCCGTCAGGGCCGAAGCTTTCTTT. This sequence encodes CSAVRAEAFF.

This clonotype was picked up a small number of times. This chain connects TRBV20-1 to TRBJ2-1; TRBD1 matches at 11 bases. The length of the CDR3 is 14 residues. The germline gives CDR1 DFQATT, CDR2 SNEGSKA (reference sequence). The V segment lost 4 bases and the J segment 6 bases; nucleotides outside the gene matches: 5. CDR3 DNA: TGCAGTGCTATTTGGGACAGGGGGATCAATGAGCAGTTCTTC. Amino acids: CSAIWDRGINEQFF.

This clonotype has just one count. The chain employs TRBV30 and TRBJ2-5, with a possible D match to TRBD2 (6 bases). V gave up 6 bases and J gave up 11 bases, with 22 bases separating them. Germline assignment: CDR1 GTSNPN and CDR2 SVGIG (reference sequence). The CDR3 is 13 amino acids. CDR3 in DNA: TGTGCCTGCACACGGACTGCATGGGGGGAGCAGTACTTC. Its translation is CACTRTAWGEQYF.

This clonotype was picked up a small number of times. This chain links TRBV10-2 with TRBJ1-5, with D perhaps TRBD1 (5 bases). Per the germline V gene, CDR1 is WSHSY and CDR2 is SAAADI. The CDR3 runs to 16 residues. The germline V and J ends were trimmed by 1 base and 6 bases, with 16 bases remaining between them. In DNA form, the CDR3 reads TGCGCCAGCAGTGAGTGGGGACGGAGTGAGGCTCAGCCCCAGCATTTT. Encoded protein: CASSEWGRSEAQPQHF.

J is TRBJ2-5 and V is TRBV5-5; D remains unclear. This CDR3 comprises 15 residues. Trimming shortened V by 2 bases and J by 4 bases, and 15 bases separated the two germline ends. The germline CDR1 and CDR2 sequences are SGHKS and YYEKEE (reference sequence). In nucleotides, the CDR3 is TGTGCCAGCAGCTTTAGTGGCTACGCCATAGAGACCCAGTACTTC. This sequence encodes CASSFSGYAIETQYF.

This clonotype was observed once. Germline is not matched at one junction end, which may reflect a read error. The V gene is TRBV20-1, the J gene TRBJ1-5; D is perhaps TRBD1 (6 bases). Germline V gene sequence: CDR1 DFQATT, CDR2 SNEGSKA (reference sequence). The CDR3 is 15 amino acids. The CDR3 nucleotides read TGCAGTACTAGTGGTTTCGGCAGGGGAAATCAGCCCCAGCATTTT. It yields the protein CSTSGFGRGNQPQHF.

The chain combines TRBV7-2 with TRBJ2-3, with no clear D. The CDR3 totals 14 residues. In germline, CDR1 is SGHTA, CDR2 FQGNSA. Trimming shortened V by 5 bases and J by 4 bases, and 13 bases separated the two germline ends. In nucleotides, the CDR3 is TGTGCCAGCAGCCAAGGTTACGGTTCAGATACGCAGTATTTT. Translation: CASSQGYGSDTQYF.

The rearrangement uses TRBV7-8 and TRBJ1-1; D is possibly TRBD1 (5 bases). Germline V gene data show CDR1 as SGHVS and CDR2 as FQNEAQ. The CDR3 loop spans 15 amino acids. V dropped 1 base and J dropped 10 bases, with 19 bases sitting between them. Here the CDR3 reads CASSLDFIEGIGAFF. In DNA, the CDR3 is TGTGCCAGCAGCTTAGATTTTATCGAGGGGATTGGAGCTTTCTTT.

This clonotype was seen once. The rearrangement uses TRBV20-1 and TRBJ2-2; D is perhaps TRBD2 (6 bases). V was pared by 2 bases and J by 1 base, with 20 bases between. The CDR3 runs to 18 residues. The germline CDR1 and CDR2 sequences are DFQATT and SNEGSKA (reference sequence). The CDR3 spells CSARRLLGGTRNTGELFF. The DNA for the CDR3 is TGCAGTGCTAGACGTCTGTTAGGCGGGACCCGGAACACCGGGGAGCTGTTTTTT.